This T cell receptor beta chain was profiled in a study of blood T cell repertoires in COVID-19. This clone is a singleton in its sample. Sequencing was performed with immunoSEQ multiplex PCR; in TCRdb, only in-frame clones are kept and a portion is missing. The repertoire holds 310,000 or so clones, with 85% to 90% as singletons. This CDR3 contains 13 residues. Trimming cost V 0 bases and J 4 bases, with 7 bases left between them. CDR1 and CDR2 (germline): LNHNV, YYDKDF (reference sequence). The specimen was peripheral blood. This rearrangement joins TRBV15 to TRBJ2-7, with D possibly being TRBD2 (6 bases). This receptor was obtained from a woman aged 25 to 45 with COVID-19, enrolled during active disease. The CDR3 loop is CATSRDAGYEQYF. The CDR3 nucleotides read TGTGCCACCAGCAGAGATGCGGGGTACGAGCAGTACTTC.